This TCR beta chain was sequenced for a study of blood T cell repertoires in COVID-19. Background on the study: The study drew acute and convalescent COVID-19 samples from the United States, Italy and Spain. Sources were T cells, B-cell-depleted T cells, or PBMCs; the material itself was cDNA or gDNA.

The germline V gene encodes CDR1 SGHTA and CDR2 FQGTGA. The ends lost 3 bases at V and 12 bases at J; junction bases unmatched: 5. The CDR3 consists of 12 residues. Original processing methods: By means of reference gene primer amplification, nucleated cell counts were estimated. TCRdb's copy holds only in-frame clones and misses some; the assay was immunoSEQ multiplex PCR. V and J calls and clone size are as listed in that table; D and trimming were resolved from the DNA. The profile shows more than 15,000 clones, approximately 90% of them singletons. The sequence was collected from a man aged 60-69 years with acute or convalescent COVID-19. The genes are TRBV7-3 and TRBJ2-1, with 7 bases identical to TRBD2. The material sequenced was peripheral blood. CDR3 amino acids: CASSFGAGPQFF. For the CDR3, the DNA is TGTGCCAGCAGCTTCGGAGCGGGACCGCAGTTCTTC.